This TCR beta chain appears in the sequencing data of a study of cytomegalovirus exposure and HLA in healthy donors. The CDR3 is 16 residues long. CDR1 is SGHRS and CDR2 is YFSETQ in the germline V gene. V lost 4 bases to trimming and J lost 5 bases; unmatched junction nucleotides: 9. Whole-study findings and limits: Most TCR sequences were uncommon, yet certain public TCRs appeared in many donors. TCR clusters originating in the first cohort tended to co-occur in the 100 to 150 validation repertoires, according to a later analysis. The authors listed roughly 150 TCR beta chains as cytomegalovirus-associated.

TCRdb keeps only in-frame clones here, not all; method: immunoSEQ multiplex PCR. This sample carries more than 45,000 clones, roughly 94% of them seen once, and the ten largest clones take around 2.3%. Remarks on this clone: Antigen specificity is unknown.

Sequencing input: PBMCs. The TCR sequence derives from a man younger than 30 in good health and CMV-seronegative. The rearrangement joins TRBV5-1 to TRBJ2-1; 10 bases line up with TRBD2. The CDR3 region has the DNA TGCGCCAGCAGCGATTCCGGGACTAGCGTCAACAATGAGCAGTTCTTC. It translates to CASSDSGTSVNNEQFF.